The 20 T cell receptor beta chains below all came from one sample that was sequenced in a study of CD8+ T cells in alopecia areata. Separation of pooled cutaneous lymph node cells was by sorting with CD4, CD8alpha, NKG2D, NKG2ACE and other markers. Once RNA had been extracted, it was reverse transcribed into cDNA to act as the sequencing template. Using immunoSEQ multiplex PCR, the repertoire was profiled, and TCRdb retains in-frame clones only, with some absent. The sample presents some 1,700 clones, none singletons. The sample comprised CD8+ T cells sorted from a lymph node. The receptors shown here come from a C3H/HeJ mouse with alopecia areata. The mice in this strain carry MHC haplotype H2-k.

This clone has a handful of counts. Gene names denote mouse genes. Read coverage stops 4 residues before the CDR3 terminus; the germline J gene supplies the remainder. The chain is built from TRBV5 and TRBJ2-1; TRBD2 matches at 10 bases. Germline V gene data show CDR1 as LGHNA and CDR2 as YNLKQL (reference sequence). The CDR3 has 16 amino acids. V lost 1 base and J lost 3; bases outside the gene matches: 3. CDR3 amino acids: CASSQGLGGPYAEQFF. CDR3 DNA, as far as it was read: TGTGCCAGCAGCCAAGGACTGGGGGGCCCCTATGCT.

For this clone: Germline and genes: mouse. The read gets to within 4 residues of the CDR3 end, and the germline J gene fills in the rest. The chain joins TRBV13-3 to TRBJ2-1; D is possibly TRBD1 (5 bases). CDR1 and CDR2 (germline): NNHDY, SYVADS. The CDR3 is 13 amino acids. Trimming removed 2 bases from V and 4 bases from J, with 7 bases in between. CDR3 bases read: TGTGCCAGCAGTGAGAGGGGTTATGCT. Protein product: CASSERGYA. The full CDR3 protein reads CASSERGYAEQFF.

There are a few counts of this clone. Germline and genes: mouse. The read stops 4 residues short of the end of the CDR3; the missing end is completed from the germline J gene. The chain joins TRBV31 to TRBJ1-1; TRBD1 agrees at 9 bases. CDR1 and CDR2 from the germline V gene are GKSSPN and SITVG. With V trimmed by 4 bases and J by 0 bases, 9 bases remained unmatched. The CDR3 contains 16 residues. The CDR3 loop reads CAWILRDRDSNTEVFF. The DNA read from the CDR3 is TGTGCCTGGATTCTCCGGGACAGGGATTCAAACACA.

This clone was picked up many times. Germline and genes: mouse. From the germline J gene comes the end of the CDR3, since the read stops 4 residues before it. The chain couples TRBV19 to TRBJ2-5; the match to TRBD2 covers 8 bases. Per germline, CDR1 FNHDT and CDR2 SITEND (reference sequence). The CDR3 is made up of 14 amino acids. The J segment lost 3 bases and the V segment lost 2 bases, leaving 2 bases of the junction unmatched. CDR3 bases read: TGTGCCAGCAGTATTCTGGGGGGTCAAGAC. It codes for CASSILGGQD. In full, the CDR3 is CASSILGGQDTQYF.

This clone was seen many times. Here the gene names and germline are mouse. The read comes to an end 4 residues before the CDR3 does, leaving the germline J gene to fill in the end. The chain uses TRBV19 and TRBJ2-7, with 9 bases fitting TRBD2. Looked up from germline, CDR1 is FNHDT and CDR2 is SITEND (reference sequence). CDR3 length: 13 amino acids. The sequenced CDR3 bases are TGTGCCAGCAGTCGGACTGGGGCGTAT. It yields the protein CASSRTGAY. The whole CDR3 protein reads CASSRTGAYEQYF.

As to this clone: Gene labels here are mouse ones. The sequence runs out 4 residues before the end of the CDR3; the remainder is reconstructed from the germline J gene. The chain carries TRBV13-2 and TRBJ2-2; maybe TRBD2 (6 bases). This CDR3 contains 16 residues. Germline CDR1 NNHNN, CDR2 SYGAGS (reference sequence). The V gene lost 0 bases and the J gene lost 2 bases, with 11 bases spanning the gap. The sequenced part of the CDR3 DNA is TGTGCCAGCGGTGATGCATCTGACTGGAACACCGGG. The encoded protein is CASGDASDWNTG. The complete CDR3 sequence is CASGDASDWNTGQLYF.

Notes on this clone: Gene and germline names: mouse. Read sequence stops 4 residues before the CDR3 end, and the germline J gene provides the missing end. This chain links TRBV1 with TRBJ2-3; D may be TRBD1 (5 bases). The CDR3 is made up of 15 amino acids. Looked up from germline, CDR1 is NSQYPW and CDR2 is LRSPGD (reference sequence). Trimming left V 1 base short and J 0 bases short, with 8 bases between. The covered CDR3 bases are TGCACCTGCAGTGCAGTCCAGGGAAGTGCAGAA. This translates into CTCSAVQGSAE. The CDR3 reads in full as CTCSAVQGSAETLYF.

The table lists this clone with many counts. These gene names are mouse names. The read terminates 4 residues ahead of where the CDR3 ends, so the germline J gene completes it. The chain recombines TRBV5 with TRBJ2-2; a possible D gene is TRBD2 (5 bases). The CDR3 spans 14 residues. The ends were cut back, 0 bases at V and 6 bases at J, with 8 bases in the middle. Germline values: CDR1 LGHNA, CDR2 YNLKQL (reference sequence). CDR3 DNA, as far as it was read: TGTGCCAGCAGCCAAGAATGGGGTGCCGGG. As protein: CASSQEWGAG. The full CDR3 protein reads CASSQEWGAGQLYF.

The table lists this clone with many counts. Mouse gene names and germline throughout. Read sequence stops 4 residues before the CDR3 end, and the germline J gene provides the missing end. The chain is built from TRBV13-3 and TRBJ2-5; 9 bases align to TRBD2. Germline V gene sequence: CDR1 NNHDY, CDR2 SYVADS. V was clipped by 5 bases and J by 0 bases; unmatched bases: 1. The CDR3 has 14 amino acids. The part of the CDR3 DNA that was read is TGTGCCAGCAGCTGGGGGGGTAACCAAGAC. Protein: CASSWGGNQD. The complete CDR3 reads CASSWGGNQDTQYF.

This clone has a count of ten or more. Mouse gene names apply. The CDR3 end falls 4 residues outside the read, so it is completed with the germline J gene. The genes are TRBV19 and TRBJ2-5; 8 bases are a match to TRBD1. This CDR3 spans 16 amino acids. With V trimmed by 2 bases and J by 1 base, 6 bases remained unmatched. CDR1 and CDR2 (germline): FNHDT, SITEND (reference sequence). The sequenced part of the CDR3 DNA is TGTGCCAGCAGTATTATCGACAGGGGAGACCAAGAC. Encoded protein: CASSIIDRGDQD. The CDR3 as a whole reads CASSIIDRGDQDTQYF.

The table lists this clone with many counts. Gene names and germline refer to mouse. The sequenced fragment ends 4 residues before the CDR3 boundary, so the rest is inferred from the germline J gene. The gene calls are TRBV1 and TRBJ2-5, with 7 bases aligning to TRBD2. The CDR3 covers 15 residues. Germline V gives CDR1 NSQYPW, CDR2 LRSPGD (reference sequence). Trimming took 2 bases from V and 0 from J; bases not matched to a gene: 2. CDR3: CTCSARWGNQDTQYF. The covered CDR3 bases are TGCACCTGCAGTGCACGCTGGGGGAACCAAGAC.

This clone was observed at least ten times. The genes and germline here are from mouse. The observed sequence ends 3 residues before the CDR3 terminus, with the missing tail filled in from the germline J gene. The chain links TRBV5 to TRBJ1-6; no clear D. TRBJ1-6 falls under the ORF class, with uncertain function. Germline CDR1 is LGHNA and CDR2 is YNLKQL (reference sequence). V was cut by 1 base and J by 2 bases, with 0 bases left in between. CDR3 length equals 13 residues. The CDR3 is CASSQAYNSPLYF. Partial CDR3 DNA: TGTGCCAGCAGCCAAGCCTATAATTCGCCC.

This clone was picked up many times. Genes and germline come from the mouse. Read sequence stops 4 residues before the CDR3 end, and the germline J gene provides the missing end. The chain has TRBV16 and TRBJ2-4; 10 bases are shared with TRBD1. With 0 bases clipped from V and 3 bases from J, the junction kept 9 bases outside the gene matches. In germline, CDR1 is SGHSA, CDR2 FRNQAP. The CDR3 runs 18 residues. The sequenced CDR3 bases are TGTGCAAGCAGCTTAGATCGCGACAGGGGGCGCGGGCAAAAC. This translates into CASSLDRDRGRGQN. The CDR3 as a whole reads CASSLDRDRGRGQNTLYF.

For this clone: Gene names follow the mouse nomenclature. The CDR3 goes on 4 residues after the read ends, and that part is filled in from the germline J gene. The chain recombines TRBV29 with TRBJ2-7; TRBD1 aligns across 7 bases. Germline CDR1 MSHET, CDR2 SYDVDS. The CDR3 spans 14 residues. With V trimmed by 7 bases and J by 0 bases, 6 bases remained unmatched. The covered CDR3 bases are TGTGCTAGCATTAGGGACAGCTTCTCCTAT. As protein: CASIRDSFSY. The whole CDR3 region reads CASIRDSFSYEQYF.

As regards this clone: Gene and germline names: mouse. The CDR3 end is not reached by the read, which stops 4 residues before it; the germline J gene fills it in. The gene calls are TRBV15 and TRBJ2-1; 10 bases fit TRBD1. The CDR3 has 14 residues. V lost 5 bases to trimming and J lost 4 bases; unmatched junction nucleotides: 2. Germline V CDR1 and CDR2: SGHND, FRSKSL. Incomplete CDR3 DNA: TGTGCCAGCAGTCCGGGACAGGGGTATGCT. Encoded protein: CASSPGQGYA. The whole CDR3 reads CASSPGQGYAEQFF. Drawing the rest from reference TRBV15 and TRBJ2-1, the complete variable domain is DAGVTQTPRHEVAEKGQTIILKCEPVSGHNDLFWYRQTKIQGLELLSYFRSKSLMEDGGAFKDRFKAEMLNSSFSTLKIQPTEPKDSAVYLCASSPGQGYAEQFFGPGTRLTVL.

This clone showed up many times. Mouse names are used for the genes. CDR3 protein: CASSPTVYSYEQYF. The covered CDR3 bases are TGTGCCAGCAGTCCGACAGTTTACTCCTAT. This chain connects TRBV14 to TRBJ2-7; possibly TRBD1 for D (5 bases). With the read ending 4 residues before the CDR3 end, the germline J gene is used to fill in that end. The V gene lost 4 bases and the J gene lost 0 bases, with 11 bases spanning the gap. The V gene's germline CDR1 is SGHDT and CDR2 FRDEAV. The CDR3 runs to 14 residues.

This clone was observed a handful of times. Mouse gene names and germline throughout. Sequencing ends 4 residues short of the CDR3 end; the germline J gene provides the rest. The chain has TRBV13-3 and TRBJ1-1; 11 nucleotides line up with TRBD1. Germline V gene data show CDR1 as NNHDY and CDR2 as SYVADS. The CDR3 is 14 amino acids. CDR3 bases read: TGTGCCAGCAGTTCGGACAGGGGGCAGCCA. This gives the protein CASSSDRGQP. The entire CDR3 reads CASSSDRGQPEVFF.

This clone was seen at least ten times. Genes and germline are mouse. The read terminates 4 residues ahead of where the CDR3 ends, so the germline J gene completes it. This chain joins TRBV13-2 and TRBJ2-5; 11 nucleotides line up with TRBD2. The germline CDR1 and CDR2 sequences are NNHNN and SYGAGS (reference sequence). CDR3 size: 15 residues. The V segment lost 1 base and the J segment 3 bases; nucleotides outside the gene matches: 1. This CDR3 reads CASGDRLGGQDTQYF. Incomplete CDR3 DNA: TGTGCCAGCGGTGATCGACTGGGGGGGCAAGAC.

Worth noting for this clone: Mouse names are used for the genes. The CDR3 extends 4 residues past the end of the read, so its final part is completed from the germline J gene. This sequence joins TRBV13-1 and TRBJ2-1; D gene ambiguous. The V and J ends lost 2 bases and 1 base respectively, with 7 bases between them. The CDR3 loop spans 14 amino acids. CDR1 and CDR2 (germline): NSHNY, SYGAGN. CDR3 sequence: CASSETQNYAEQFF. The CDR3 DNA, read in part, is TGTGCCAGCAGTGAAACACAGAACTATGCT.

This clone was detected only a few times. Gene names denote mouse genes. The observed sequence ends 4 residues before the CDR3 terminus, with the missing tail filled in from the germline J gene. The chain couples TRBV5 to TRBJ2-5, with 8 bases fitting TRBD2. Losses at the gene ends were 5 bases for V and 3 bases for J; bases not matched to a gene: 4. This CDR3 has 14 amino acids. Germline CDR1 reads LGHNA; CDR2 reads YNLKQL (reference sequence). The covered CDR3 bases are TGTGCCAGCAGCTCCCACTGGGGGCAAGAC. Encoded protein: CASSSHWGQD. The whole CDR3 protein is CASSSHWGQDTQYF.